The sequence of this T cell receptor beta chain was determined in a study of PD-1 blockade in classical Hodgkin lymphoma. Overall study results and limits: At baseline, newly diagnosed patients reportedly showed less TCR diversity than healthy donors. By C4D1 there was a significant rise in CD4+ TCR diversity but not in CD8+ TCR diversity. Causes of the repertoire differences remain undefined, possibly disease activity or prior therapy.

From germline, CDR1 is SGHNT and CDR2 YYREEE (reference sequence). Trimming left V 0 bases short and J 0 bases short, with 10 bases between. CDR3 length: 15 amino acids. Points on this clone: What it recognizes is unknown.

Specified time point: cycle 4 day 1 (C4D1), after less than 7 weeks of nivolumab. Relapse was seen in all patients after autologous stem cell transplantation, and brentuximab vedotin exposure was variable. Complete response, partial response or progressive disease made up the best responses. Repertoires were generated with immunoSEQ multiplex PCR, while TCRdb's copy carries only in-frame clones and drops some. The sample carries about 30,000 clones, around 81% recorded once. The source was peripheral blood mononuclear cells (PBMCs), collected before the fourth cycle of nivolumab. The chain uses TRBV5-4 and TRBJ2-7; D is undetermined. The clonotype comes from a human donor with classical Hodgkin lymphoma. The CDR3 bases are TGTGCCAGCAGCTTGGGGACCGGTAGCTCCTACGAGCAGTACTTC. Protein: CASSLGTGSSYEQYF.